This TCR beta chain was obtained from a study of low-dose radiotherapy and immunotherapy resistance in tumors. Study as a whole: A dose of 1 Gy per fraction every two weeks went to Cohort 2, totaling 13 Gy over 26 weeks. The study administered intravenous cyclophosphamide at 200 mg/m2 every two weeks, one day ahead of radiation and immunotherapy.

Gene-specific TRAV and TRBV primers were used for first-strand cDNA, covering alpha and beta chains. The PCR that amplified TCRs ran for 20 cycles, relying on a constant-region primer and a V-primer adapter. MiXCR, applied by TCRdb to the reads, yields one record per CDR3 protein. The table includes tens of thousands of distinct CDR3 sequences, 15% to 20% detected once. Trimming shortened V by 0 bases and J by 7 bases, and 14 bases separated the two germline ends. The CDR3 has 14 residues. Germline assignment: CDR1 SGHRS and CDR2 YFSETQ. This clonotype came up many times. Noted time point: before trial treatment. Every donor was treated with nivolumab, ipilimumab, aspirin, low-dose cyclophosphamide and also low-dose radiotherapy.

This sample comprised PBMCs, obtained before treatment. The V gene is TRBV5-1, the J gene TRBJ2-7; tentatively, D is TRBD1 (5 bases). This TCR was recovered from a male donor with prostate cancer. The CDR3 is CASSLAPGAGEQYF. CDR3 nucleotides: TGCGCCAGCAGCTTGGCTCCTGGGGCTGGGGAGCAGTACTTC.